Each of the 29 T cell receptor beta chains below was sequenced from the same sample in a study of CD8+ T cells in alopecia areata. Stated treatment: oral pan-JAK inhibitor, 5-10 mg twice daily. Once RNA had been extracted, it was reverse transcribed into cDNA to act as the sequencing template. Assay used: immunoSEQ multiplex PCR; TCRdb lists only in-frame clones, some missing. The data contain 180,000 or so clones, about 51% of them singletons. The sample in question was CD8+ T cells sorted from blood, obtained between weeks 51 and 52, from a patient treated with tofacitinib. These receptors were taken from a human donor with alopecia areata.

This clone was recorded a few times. For the CDR3, the DNA is TGTGCCAGCGGCCCCACAGGGGGCGCGCACAATGAGCAGTTCTTC. This codes for CASGPTGGAHNEQFF. The chain carries TRBV27 and TRBJ2-1; 9 positions match TRBD1. Germline CDR1 and CDR2: MNHEY and SMNVEV (reference sequence). Unmatched junction bases numbered 10, after V lost 8 bases and J lost 5 bases. CDR3 length equals 15 residues.

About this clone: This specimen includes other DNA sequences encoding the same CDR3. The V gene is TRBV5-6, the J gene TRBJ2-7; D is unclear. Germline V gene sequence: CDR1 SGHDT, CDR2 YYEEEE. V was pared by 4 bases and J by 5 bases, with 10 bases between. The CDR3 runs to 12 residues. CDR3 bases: TGTGCCAGCAGCCGGACCAGTCACGAGCAGTACTTC. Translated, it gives CASSRTSHEQYF.

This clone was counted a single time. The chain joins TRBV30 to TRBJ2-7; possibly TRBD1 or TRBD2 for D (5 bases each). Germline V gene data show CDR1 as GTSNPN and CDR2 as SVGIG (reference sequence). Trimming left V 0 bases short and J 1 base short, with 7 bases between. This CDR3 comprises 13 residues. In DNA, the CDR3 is TGTGCCTGGAGTGTAGAGGGGTCCTACGAGCAGTACTTC. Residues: CAWSVEGSYEQYF.

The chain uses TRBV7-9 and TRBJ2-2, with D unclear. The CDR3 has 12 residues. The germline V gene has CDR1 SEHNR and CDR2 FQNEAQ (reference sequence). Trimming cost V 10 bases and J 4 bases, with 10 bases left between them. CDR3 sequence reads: CATAPSTGELFF. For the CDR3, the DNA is TGTGCCACGGCGCCGAGCACCGGGGAGCTGTTTTTT.

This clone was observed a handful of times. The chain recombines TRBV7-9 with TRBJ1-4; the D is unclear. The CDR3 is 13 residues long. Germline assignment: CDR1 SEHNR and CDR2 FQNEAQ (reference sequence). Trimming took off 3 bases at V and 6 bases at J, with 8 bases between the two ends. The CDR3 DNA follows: TGTGCCAGCAGCTTTACGGAGGATGAAAAACTGTTTTTT. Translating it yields CASSFTEDEKLFF.

The CDR3 nucleotides are TGTGCCAGCAGCTCTTGGGGCGATGATAATTCACCCCTCCACTTT. This encodes CASSSWGDDNSPLHF. The chain uses TRBV6-1 and TRBJ1-6, with TRBD1 as a possible D gene (5 bases). This CDR3 is 15 amino acids long. Germline values: CDR1 MNHNS, CDR2 SASEGT. The ends were cut back, 6 bases at V and 5 bases at J, with 14 bases in the middle.

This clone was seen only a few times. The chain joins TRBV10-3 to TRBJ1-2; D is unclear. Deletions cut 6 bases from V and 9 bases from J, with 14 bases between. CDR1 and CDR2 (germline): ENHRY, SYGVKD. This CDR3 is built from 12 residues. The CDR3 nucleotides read TGTGCCATCAGGTCCCTTGGGGAGAGCTACACCTTC. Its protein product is CAIRSLGESYTF.

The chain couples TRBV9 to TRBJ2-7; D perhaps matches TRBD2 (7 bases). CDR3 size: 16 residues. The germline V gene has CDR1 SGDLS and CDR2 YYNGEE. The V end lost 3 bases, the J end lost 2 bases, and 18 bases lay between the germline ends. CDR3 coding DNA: TGTGCCAGCAGCGACCCTAGGGGGGGGCCCCCCTACGAGCAGTACTTC. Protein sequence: CASSDPRGGPPYEQYF.

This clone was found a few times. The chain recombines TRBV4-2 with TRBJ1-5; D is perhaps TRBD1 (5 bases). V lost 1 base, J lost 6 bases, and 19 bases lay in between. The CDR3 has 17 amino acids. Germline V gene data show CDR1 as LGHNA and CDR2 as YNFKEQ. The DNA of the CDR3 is TGTGCCAGCAGCCAAGGACTCCCGGGTCCAGGGCCTCAGCCCCAGCATTTT. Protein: CASSQGLPGPGPQPQHF.

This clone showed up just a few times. This CDR3 is CSVELTGTSGGALETQYF. CDR3 sequence (DNA): TGCAGCGTTGAGCTTACCGGGACTAGCGGGGGGGCCCTAGAGACCCAGTACTTC. The J gene is TRBJ2-5, the V gene TRBV29-1, with TRBD2 matching 16 bases. After removal of 3 bases from V and 4 bases from J, the junction contained 11 bases not matched to a gene. The CDR3 consists of 18 residues. Germline V CDR1 and CDR2: SQVTM, ANQGSEA.

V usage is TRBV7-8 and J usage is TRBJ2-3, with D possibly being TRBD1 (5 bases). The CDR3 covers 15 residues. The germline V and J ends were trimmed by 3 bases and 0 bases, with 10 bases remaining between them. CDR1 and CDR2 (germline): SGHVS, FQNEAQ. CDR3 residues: CASSLVTASTDTQYF. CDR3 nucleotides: TGTGCCAGCAGCTTGGTGACAGCTAGCACAGATACGCAGTATTTT.

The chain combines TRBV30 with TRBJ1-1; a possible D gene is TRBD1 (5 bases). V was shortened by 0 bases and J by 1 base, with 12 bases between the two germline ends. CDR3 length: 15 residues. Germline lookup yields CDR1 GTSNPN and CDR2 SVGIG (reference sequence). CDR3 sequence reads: CAWSVPQGPNTEAFF. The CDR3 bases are TGTGCCTGGAGTGTACCCCAGGGCCCGAACACTGAAGCTTTCTTT.

The CDR3 bases are TGTGCCAGCAGCTTGGCCGAAGGGATCAAGACCCAGTACTTC. Residues: CASSLAEGIKTQYF. The rearrangement joins TRBV5-6 to TRBJ2-5; no definite D call. In germline, CDR1 is SGHDT, CDR2 YYEEEE. The CDR3 runs to 14 residues. V lost 0 bases to trimming and J lost 6 bases, with 12 bases between them.

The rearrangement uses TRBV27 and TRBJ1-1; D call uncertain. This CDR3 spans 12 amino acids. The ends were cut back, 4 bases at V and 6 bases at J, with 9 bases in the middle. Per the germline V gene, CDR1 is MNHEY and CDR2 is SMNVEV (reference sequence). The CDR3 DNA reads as TGTGCCAGCAGTTCCAGAACCGCTGAAGCTTTCTTT. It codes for CASSSRTAEAFF.

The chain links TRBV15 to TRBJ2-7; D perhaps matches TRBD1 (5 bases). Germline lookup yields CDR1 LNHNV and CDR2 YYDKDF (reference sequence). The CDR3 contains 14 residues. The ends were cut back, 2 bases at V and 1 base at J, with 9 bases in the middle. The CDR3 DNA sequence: TGTGCCACCAGCAGATCCCGACAGTCCTACGAGCAGTACTTC. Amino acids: CATSRSRQSYEQYF.

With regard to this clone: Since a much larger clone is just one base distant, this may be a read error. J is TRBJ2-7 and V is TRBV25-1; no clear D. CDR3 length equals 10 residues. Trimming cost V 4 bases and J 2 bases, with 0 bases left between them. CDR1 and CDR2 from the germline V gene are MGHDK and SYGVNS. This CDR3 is CASSAYEQYF. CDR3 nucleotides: TGTGCCAGCAGTGCCTACGAGCAGTACTTC.

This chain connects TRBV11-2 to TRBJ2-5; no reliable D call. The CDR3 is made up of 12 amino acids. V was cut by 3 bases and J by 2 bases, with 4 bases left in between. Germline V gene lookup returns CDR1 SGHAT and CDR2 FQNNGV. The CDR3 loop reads CASSLLQETQYF. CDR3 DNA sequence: TGTGCCAGCAGCTTGCTACAAGAGACCCAGTACTTC. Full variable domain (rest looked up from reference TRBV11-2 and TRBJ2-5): EAGVAQSPRYKIIEKRQSVAFWCNPISGHATLYWYQQILGQGPKLLIQFQNNGVVDDSQLPKDRFSAERLKGVDSTLKIQPAKLEDSAVYLCASSLLQETQYFGPGTRLLVL.

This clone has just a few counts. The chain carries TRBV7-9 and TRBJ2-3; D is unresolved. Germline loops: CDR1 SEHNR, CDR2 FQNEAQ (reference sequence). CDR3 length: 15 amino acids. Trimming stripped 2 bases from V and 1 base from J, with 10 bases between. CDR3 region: CASSLKGEGTDTQYF. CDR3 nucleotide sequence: TGTGCCAGCAGCTTAAAGGGTGAGGGCACAGATACGCAGTATTTT.

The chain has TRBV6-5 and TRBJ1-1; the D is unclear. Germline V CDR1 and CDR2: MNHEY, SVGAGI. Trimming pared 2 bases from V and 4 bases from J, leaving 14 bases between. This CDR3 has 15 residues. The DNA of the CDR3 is TGTGCCAGCAGTTACATAATAGAGGGATGCACTGAAGCTTTCTTT. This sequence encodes CASSYIIEGCTEAFF.

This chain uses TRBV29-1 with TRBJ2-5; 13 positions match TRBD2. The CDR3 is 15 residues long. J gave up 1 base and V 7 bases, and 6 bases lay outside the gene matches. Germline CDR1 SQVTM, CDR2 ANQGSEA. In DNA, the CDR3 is TGCAGCGCCGCCGGGACTAGCGGGGCCCAAGAGACCCAGTACTTC. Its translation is CSAAGTSGAQETQYF.

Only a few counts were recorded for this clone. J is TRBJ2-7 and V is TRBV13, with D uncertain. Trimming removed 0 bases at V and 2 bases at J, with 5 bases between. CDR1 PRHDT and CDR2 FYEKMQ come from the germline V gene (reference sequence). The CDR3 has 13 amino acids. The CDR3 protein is CASSLGRAYEQYF. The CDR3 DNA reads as TGTGCCAGCAGCTTAGGCCGGGCCTACGAGCAGTACTTC.

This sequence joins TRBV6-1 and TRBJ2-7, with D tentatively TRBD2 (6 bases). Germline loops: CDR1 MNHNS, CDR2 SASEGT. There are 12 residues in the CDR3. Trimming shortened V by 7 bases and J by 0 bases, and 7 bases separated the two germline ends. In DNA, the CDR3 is TGTGCCAGCACCGGGAGCTCCTACGAGCAGTACTTC. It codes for CASTGSSYEQYF.

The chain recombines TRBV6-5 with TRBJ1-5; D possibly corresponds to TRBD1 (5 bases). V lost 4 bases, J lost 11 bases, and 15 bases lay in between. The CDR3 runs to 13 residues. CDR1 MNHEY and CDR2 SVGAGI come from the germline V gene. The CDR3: CASSSSDSPTQHF. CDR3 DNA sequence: TGTGCCAGCAGTTCTTCTGACAGCCCTACCCAGCATTTT.

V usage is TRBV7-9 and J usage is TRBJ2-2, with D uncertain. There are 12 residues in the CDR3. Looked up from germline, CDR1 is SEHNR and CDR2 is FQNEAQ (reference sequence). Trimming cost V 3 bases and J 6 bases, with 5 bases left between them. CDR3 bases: TGTGCCAGCAGCTTTCAGGCCGGGGAGCTGTTTTTT. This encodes CASSFQAGELFF.

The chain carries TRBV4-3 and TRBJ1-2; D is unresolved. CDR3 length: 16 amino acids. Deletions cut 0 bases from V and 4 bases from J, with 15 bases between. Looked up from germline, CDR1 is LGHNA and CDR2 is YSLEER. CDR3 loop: CASSQEAVPISYGYTF. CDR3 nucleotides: TGCGCCAGCAGCCAAGAGGCGGTCCCAATCTCCTATGGCTACACCTTC.

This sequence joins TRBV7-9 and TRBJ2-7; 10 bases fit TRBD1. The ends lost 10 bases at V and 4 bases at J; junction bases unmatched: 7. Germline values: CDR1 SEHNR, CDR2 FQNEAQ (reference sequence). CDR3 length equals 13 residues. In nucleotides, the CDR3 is TGTGCCACCGATGACAGGGGGCTGTACGAGCAGTACTTC. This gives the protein CATDDRGLYEQYF.

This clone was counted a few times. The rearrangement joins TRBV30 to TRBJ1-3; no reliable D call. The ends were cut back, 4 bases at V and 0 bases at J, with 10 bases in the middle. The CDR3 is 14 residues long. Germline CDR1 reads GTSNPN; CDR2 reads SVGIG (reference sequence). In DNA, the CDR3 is TGTGCCTGGACGGCGAGTAGCTCTGGAAACACCATATATTTT. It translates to CAWTASSSGNTIYF.

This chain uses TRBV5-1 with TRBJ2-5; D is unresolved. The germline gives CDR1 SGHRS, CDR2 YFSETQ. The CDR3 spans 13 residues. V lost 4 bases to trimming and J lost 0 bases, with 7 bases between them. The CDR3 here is CASSGYNQETQYF. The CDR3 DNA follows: TGCGCCAGCAGCGGGTACAACCAAGAGACCCAGTACTTC.

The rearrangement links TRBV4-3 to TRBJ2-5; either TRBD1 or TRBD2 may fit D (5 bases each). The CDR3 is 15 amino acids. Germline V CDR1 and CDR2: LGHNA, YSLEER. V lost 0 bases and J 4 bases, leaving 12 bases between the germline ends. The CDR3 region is CASSQDSRGAETQYF. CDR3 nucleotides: TGCGCCAGCAGCCAAGATTCGAGGGGAGCAGAGACCCAGTACTTC.